What follows are 9 T cell receptor beta chains derived from one specimen sequenced in a study of blood T cell repertoires in COVID-19. TCRdb's copy holds only in-frame clones and misses some; the assay was immunoSEQ multiplex PCR. The sample holds over 200,000 clones, more than 85% seen once. Sequenced material: peripheral blood. These receptors were collected from a man aged 40-49 years with acute or convalescent COVID-19.

The chain combines TRBV27 with TRBJ2-7; weak D call: TRBD2 (6 bases). The germline V gene has CDR1 MNHEY and CDR2 SMNVEV (reference sequence). Trimming removed 5 bases at V and 5 bases at J, with 19 bases between. The CDR3 contains 15 residues. The CDR3 region is CASSPVAGSIHEQYF. CDR3 coding DNA: TGTGCCAGCAGTCCGGTTGCGGGGAGTATACACGAGCAGTACTTC.

The genes are TRBV6-4 and TRBJ1-5, with D possibly TRBD1 on 5 matching bases. CDR1 is MRHNA, CDR2 SNTAGT, per germline. V lost 8 bases and J 4 bases, leaving 15 bases between the germline ends. The CDR3 consists of 14 residues. The CDR3: CASQQDGRNQPQHF. The DNA of the CDR3 is TGTGCCAGCCAACAGGACGGGCGAAATCAGCCCCAGCATTTT.

This chain connects TRBV6-5 to TRBJ1-4; possible D gene TRBD1, 6 bases. Germline V gene data show CDR1 as MNHEY and CDR2 as SVGAGI. This CDR3 is built from 15 residues. The V end was cut by 6 bases, the J end by 3 bases, with 14 bases between. CDR3 region: CASSLLTGSNEKLFF. In DNA form, the CDR3 reads TGTGCCAGCAGCCTTCTTACAGGGTCTAATGAAAAACTGTTTTTT.

The CDR3 sequence: CASSWTEDYNEQFF. In nucleotides, the CDR3 is TGTGCCAGCAGCTGGACAGAGGATTACAATGAGCAGTTCTTC. This chain uses TRBV11-2 with TRBJ2-1, with TRBD1 as a possible D gene (6 bases). The germline CDR1 and CDR2 sequences are SGHAT and FQNNGV. Deletions cut 4 bases from V and 4 bases from J, with 11 bases between. The length of the CDR3 is 14 residues.

The chain links TRBV18 to TRBJ1-4; TRBD1 matches at 7 bases. From germline, CDR1 is KGHSH and CDR2 LQKENI. The CDR3 has 15 amino acids. V shed 4 bases, J shed 0 bases, and the junction held 2 bases outside the gene matches. The CDR3 loop reads CASSLDRATNEKLFF. The CDR3 DNA reads TGTGCCAGCTCACTCGACAGGGCAACTAATGAAAAACTGTTTTTT. The full variable domain, rest sourced from reference TRBV18 and TRBJ1-4, is NAGVMQNPRHLVRRRGQEARLRCSPMKGHSHVYWYRQLPEEGLKFMVYLQKENIIDESGMPKERFSAEFPKEGPSILRIQQVVRGDSAAYFCASSLDRATNEKLFFGSGTQLSVL.

The V and J genes are TRBV2 and TRBJ2-2; D is possibly TRBD1 (5 bases). Germline assignment: CDR1 SNHLY and CDR2 FYNNEI. This CDR3 has 14 residues. Trimming pared 6 bases from V and 3 bases from J, leaving 11 bases between. The CDR3 loop reads CASSLQGYTGELFF. The CDR3 nucleotides are TGTGCCAGCAGCCTTCAGGGTTACACCGGGGAGCTGTTTTTT.

This clone was seen more than once but under ten times. The chain recombines TRBV5-1 with TRBJ2-1, with TRBD2 matching over 7 bases. The V gene end was trimmed by 0 bases and the J gene end by 2 bases; junction bases not matched to a gene: 2. The CDR3 has 15 amino acids. CDR1 SGHRS and CDR2 YFSETQ come from the germline V gene. CDR3 nucleotide sequence: TGCGCCAGCAGCTTGGGCGGGAGTACCTACAATGAGCAGTTCTTC. Translating it yields CASSLGGSTYNEQFF.

J is TRBJ2-1 and V is TRBV7-6; perhaps TRBD2 as D (5 bases). V was trimmed by 1 base and J by 4 bases, leaving 11 bases between them. Germline assignment: CDR1 SGHVS and CDR2 FNYEAQ. There are 15 residues in the CDR3. The CDR3 nucleotides are TGTGCCAGCAGCTTAGAGTTTGGAGGATACAATGAGCAGTTCTTC. Its translation: CASSLEFGGYNEQFF. Full variable domain (missing parts from reference TRBV7-6 and TRBJ2-1): GAGVSQSPRYKVTKRGQDVALRCDPISGHVSLYWYRQALGQGPEFLTYFNYEAQQDKSGLPNDRFSAERPEGSISTLTIQRTEQRDSAMYRCASSLEFGGYNEQFFGPGTRLTVL.

The V and J genes are TRBV7-2 and TRBJ1-2; D is unclear. The V and J ends lost 0 bases and 0 bases respectively, with 14 bases between them. The CDR3 extends over 17 amino acids. Germline-derived CDR1 and CDR2 are SGHTA and FQGNSA. CDR3 DNA sequence: TGTGCCAGCAGCTTAGCGAGTCGGGGAATGGCTAACTATGGCTACACCTTC. Translated: CASSLASRGMANYGYTF.